The clone carrying this TCR beta chain was seen just once. Antigen unknown. TCRdb's copy holds only in-frame clones and misses some; the assay was immunoSEQ multiplex PCR. The table records more than 95,000 clones, 89% of them present only once. This entry is derived from a study of T cell responses to AZD1222 COVID-19 vaccine. Germline values: CDR1 KGHDR, CDR2 SFDVKD. The CDR3 runs to 13 residues. Trimming took 9 bases from V and 7 from J; bases not matched to a gene: 6. The study's findings and limits: Females outnumbered males among donors, who were mostly white British; clonal diversity was possibly underestimated.

The TCR was taken from an adult who received the AZD1222 COVID-19 vaccine. The V gene is TRBV24-1, the J gene TRBJ2-1, with 9 bases that match TRBD2. This specimen consisted of peripheral blood, obtained 28 days after the second AZD1222 dose. CDR3 nucleotide sequence: TGTGCCACCGCGGCGGGAGGGTGGAATGAGCAGTTCTTC. It encodes CATAAGGWNEQFF.